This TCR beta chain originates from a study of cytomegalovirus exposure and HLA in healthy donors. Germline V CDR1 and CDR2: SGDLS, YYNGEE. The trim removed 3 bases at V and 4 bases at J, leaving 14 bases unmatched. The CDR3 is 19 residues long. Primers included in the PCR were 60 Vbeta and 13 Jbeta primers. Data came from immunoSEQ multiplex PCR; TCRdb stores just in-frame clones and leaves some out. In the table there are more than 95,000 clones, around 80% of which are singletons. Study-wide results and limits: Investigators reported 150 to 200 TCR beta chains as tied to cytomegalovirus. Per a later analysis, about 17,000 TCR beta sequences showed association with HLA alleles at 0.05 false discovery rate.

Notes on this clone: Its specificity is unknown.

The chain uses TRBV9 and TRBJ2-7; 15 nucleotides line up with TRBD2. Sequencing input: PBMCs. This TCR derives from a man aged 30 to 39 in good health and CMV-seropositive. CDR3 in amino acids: CASSARPSPGLAGGYEQYF. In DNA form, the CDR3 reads TGTGCCAGCAGCGCCAGACCTTCCCCGGGACTAGCGGGAGGATACGAGCAGTACTTC.